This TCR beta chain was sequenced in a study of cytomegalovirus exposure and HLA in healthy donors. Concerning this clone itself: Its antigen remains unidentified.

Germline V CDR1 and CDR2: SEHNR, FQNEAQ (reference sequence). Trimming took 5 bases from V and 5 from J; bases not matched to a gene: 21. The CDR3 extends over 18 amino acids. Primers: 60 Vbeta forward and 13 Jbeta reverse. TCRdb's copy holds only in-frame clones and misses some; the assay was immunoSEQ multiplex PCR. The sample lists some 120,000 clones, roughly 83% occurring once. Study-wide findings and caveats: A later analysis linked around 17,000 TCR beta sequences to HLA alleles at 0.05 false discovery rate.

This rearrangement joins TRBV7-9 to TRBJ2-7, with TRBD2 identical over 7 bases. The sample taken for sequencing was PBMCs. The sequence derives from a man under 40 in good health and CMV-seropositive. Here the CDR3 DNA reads TGTGCCAGCAGCGCGAGGACCAAGTTGGGCGGGAGTACCAACGAGCAGTACTTC. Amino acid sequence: CASSARTKLGGSTNEQYF.